This record covers a single T cell receptor beta chain. Its cognate antigen is unknown. The sample originates from a study of metastatic and nonmetastatic thyroid tumors. As for the study in general: It was across blood and tumor or nodule tissue from malignant and benign thyroid patients that repertoires were compared. Findings and limits, study-wide: Reports indicated that malignant thyroid tumors showed significantly higher TCR beta diversity than benign nodules did, in blood and tumor.

Among the patients, none had received any treatment before thyroid surgery. TCRdb reprocessed the PCR reads via MiXCR. Among about 20,000 clones listed, around a sixth were seen once. The V end lost 5 bases, the J end lost 0 bases, and 13 bases lay between the germline ends. The CDR3 is 15 amino acids. The source of this sequence is a female donor with papillary thyroid cancer or a benign thyroid nodule (not recorded which). Some clones in this sample may be carry-over from other donors' samples. Sequenced input: blood. V and J are TRBV12-3 or TRBV12-4 and TRBJ1-1; D not resolved. CDR3 DNA: TGTGCCAGCAGTACATCGACCCGCATGAACACTGAAGCTTTCTTT. Residues: CASSTSTRMNTEAFF.